This T cell receptor (beta chain) was found in a study of OX40 agonist ivuxolimab in advanced cancers. Turning to the study itself: The patients received ivuxolimab by intravenous route every 2 weeks at 0.01 to 10 mg/kg.

The V and J ends lost 3 bases and 10 bases, in that order; junction bases with no gene match: 8. The CDR3 is 13 residues long. Germline CDR1 is LGHNA and CDR2 is YSLEER. The assay was immunoSEQ multiplex PCR, and TCRdb's table has in-frame clones only and misses some. The repertoire holds around 30,000 clones, with over 80% as singletons. This TCR was recovered from an adult with an advanced solid tumor such as melanoma, head and neck, liver or kidney cancer. The rearrangement links TRBV4-3 to TRBJ1-2, with 7 bases lining up with TRBD1. Sequencing was performed on CD4+ or CD8+ T cells sorted from blood, taken in a trial of the OX40 agonist ivuxolimab. The CDR3 nucleotides are TGCGCCAGCAGCCAGGGGACAGCCGGTTTCTACACCTTC. It codes for CASSQGTAGFYTF.